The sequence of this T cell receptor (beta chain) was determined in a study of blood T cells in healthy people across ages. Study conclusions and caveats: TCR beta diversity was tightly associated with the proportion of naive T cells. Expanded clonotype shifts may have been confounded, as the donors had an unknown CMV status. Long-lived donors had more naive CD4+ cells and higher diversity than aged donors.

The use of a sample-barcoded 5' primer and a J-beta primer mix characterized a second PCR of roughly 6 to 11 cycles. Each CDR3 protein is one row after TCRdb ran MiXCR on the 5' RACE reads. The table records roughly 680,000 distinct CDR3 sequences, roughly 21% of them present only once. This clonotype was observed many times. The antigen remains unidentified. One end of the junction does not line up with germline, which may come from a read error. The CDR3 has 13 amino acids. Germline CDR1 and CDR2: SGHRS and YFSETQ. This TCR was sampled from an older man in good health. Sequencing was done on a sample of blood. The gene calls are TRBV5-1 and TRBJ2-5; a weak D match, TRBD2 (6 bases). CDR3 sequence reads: CASSLASGETQYF. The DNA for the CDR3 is TGTGCCAGCAGCCTTGCGAGCGGGGAGACCCAGTACTTC.